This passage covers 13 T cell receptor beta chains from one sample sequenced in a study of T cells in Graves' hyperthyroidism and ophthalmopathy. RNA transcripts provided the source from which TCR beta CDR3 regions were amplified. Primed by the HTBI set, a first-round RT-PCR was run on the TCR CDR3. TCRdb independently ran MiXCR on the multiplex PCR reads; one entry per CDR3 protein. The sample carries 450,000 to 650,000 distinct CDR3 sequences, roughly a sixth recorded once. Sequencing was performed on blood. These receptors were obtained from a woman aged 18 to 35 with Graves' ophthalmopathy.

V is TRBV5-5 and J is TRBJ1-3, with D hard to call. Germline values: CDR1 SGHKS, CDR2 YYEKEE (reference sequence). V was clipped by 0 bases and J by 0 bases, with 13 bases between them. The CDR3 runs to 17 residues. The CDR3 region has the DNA TGTGCCAGCAGCTTGGCCCCCCTGACGGTCTCTGGAAACACCATATATTTT. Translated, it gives CASSLAPLTVSGNTIYF.

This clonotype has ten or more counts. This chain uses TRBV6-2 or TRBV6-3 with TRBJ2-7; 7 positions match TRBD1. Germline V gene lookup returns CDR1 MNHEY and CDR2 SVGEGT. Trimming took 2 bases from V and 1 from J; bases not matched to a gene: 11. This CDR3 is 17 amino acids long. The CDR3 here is CASSYPAPGQMSYEQYF. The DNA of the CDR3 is TGTGCCAGCAGTTACCCCGCTCCGGGACAGATGTCCTACGAGCAGTACTTC.

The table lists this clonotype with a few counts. The CDR3 coding sequence is TGTGCCATCAGTTTGGGAACAGGCAATCAGCCCCAGCATTTT. It encodes CAISLGTGNQPQHF. The chain combines TRBV10-3 with TRBJ1-5; no clear D gene. This CDR3 contains 14 residues. Trimming left V 5 bases short and J 2 bases short, with 10 bases between. The germline CDR1 and CDR2 sequences are ENHRY and SYGVKD.

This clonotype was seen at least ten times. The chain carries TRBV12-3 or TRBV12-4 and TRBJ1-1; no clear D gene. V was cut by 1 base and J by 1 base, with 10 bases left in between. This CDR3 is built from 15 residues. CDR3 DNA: TGTGCCAGCAGTTTAGGTCCCCGGGGGAACACTGAAGCTTTCTTT. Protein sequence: CASSLGPRGNTEAFF.

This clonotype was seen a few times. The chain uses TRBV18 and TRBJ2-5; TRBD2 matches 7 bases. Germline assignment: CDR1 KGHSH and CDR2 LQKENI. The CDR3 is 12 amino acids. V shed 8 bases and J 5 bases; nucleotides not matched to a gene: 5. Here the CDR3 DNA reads TGTGCCAGCACAACCGGGGGGGAGACCCAGTACTTC. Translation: CASTTGGETQYF.

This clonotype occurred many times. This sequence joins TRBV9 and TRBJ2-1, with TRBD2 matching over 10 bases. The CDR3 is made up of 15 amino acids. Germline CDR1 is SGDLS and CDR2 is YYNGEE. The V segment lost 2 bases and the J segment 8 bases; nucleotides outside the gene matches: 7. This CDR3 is CASSVTVAGGDEQFF. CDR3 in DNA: TGTGCCAGCAGCGTTACCGTAGCGGGAGGCGATGAGCAGTTCTTC. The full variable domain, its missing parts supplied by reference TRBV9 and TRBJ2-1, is DSGVTQTPKHLITATGQRVTLRCSPRSGDLSVYWYQQSLDQGLQFLIQYYNGEERAKGNILERFSAQQFPDLHSELNLSSLELGDSALYFCASSVTVAGGDEQFFGPGTRLTVL.

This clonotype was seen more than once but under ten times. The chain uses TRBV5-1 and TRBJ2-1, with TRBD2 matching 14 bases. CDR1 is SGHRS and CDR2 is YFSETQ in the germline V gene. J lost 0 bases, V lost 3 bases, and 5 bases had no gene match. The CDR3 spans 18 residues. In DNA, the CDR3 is TGCGCCAGCAGCTGGGGGACTAGCGGGAGTAGCTCCTACAATGAGCAGTTCTTC. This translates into CASSWGTSGSSSYNEQFF.

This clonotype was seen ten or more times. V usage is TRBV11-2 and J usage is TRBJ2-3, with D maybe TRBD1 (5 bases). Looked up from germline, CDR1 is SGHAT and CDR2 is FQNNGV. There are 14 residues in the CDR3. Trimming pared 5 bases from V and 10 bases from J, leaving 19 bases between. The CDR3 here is CASSREPTGPAQYF. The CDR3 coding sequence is TGTGCCAGCAGCCGAGAGCCCACAGGTCCTGCGCAGTATTTT.

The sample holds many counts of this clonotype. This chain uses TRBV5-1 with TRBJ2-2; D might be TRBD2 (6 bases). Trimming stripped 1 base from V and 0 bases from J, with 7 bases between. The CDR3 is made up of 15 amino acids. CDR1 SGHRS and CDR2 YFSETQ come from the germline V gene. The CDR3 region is CASSLRLANTGELFF. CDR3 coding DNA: TGCGCCAGCAGCTTGCGACTAGCGAACACCGGGGAGCTGTTTTTT.

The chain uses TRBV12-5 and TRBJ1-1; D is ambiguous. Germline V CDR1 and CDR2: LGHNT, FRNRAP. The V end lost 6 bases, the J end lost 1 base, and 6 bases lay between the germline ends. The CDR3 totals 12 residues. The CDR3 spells CASGEGNTEAFF. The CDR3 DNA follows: TGTGCTAGTGGGGAGGGGAACACTGAAGCTTTCTTT.

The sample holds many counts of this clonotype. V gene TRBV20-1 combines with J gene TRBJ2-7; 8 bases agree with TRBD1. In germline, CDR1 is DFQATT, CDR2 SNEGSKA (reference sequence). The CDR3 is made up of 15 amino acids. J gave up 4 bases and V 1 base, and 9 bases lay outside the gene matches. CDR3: CSARGGQGGQYEQYF. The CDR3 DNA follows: TGCAGTGCTAGAGGCGGACAGGGAGGCCAGTACGAGCAGTACTTC.

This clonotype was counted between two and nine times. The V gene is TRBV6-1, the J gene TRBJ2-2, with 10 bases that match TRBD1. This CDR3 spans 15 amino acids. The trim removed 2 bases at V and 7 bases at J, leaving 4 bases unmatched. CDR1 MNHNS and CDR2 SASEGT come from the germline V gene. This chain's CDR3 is CASSERTGGFGELFF. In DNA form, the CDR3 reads TGTGCCAGCAGTGAACGGACAGGGGGATTCGGGGAGCTGTTTTTT.

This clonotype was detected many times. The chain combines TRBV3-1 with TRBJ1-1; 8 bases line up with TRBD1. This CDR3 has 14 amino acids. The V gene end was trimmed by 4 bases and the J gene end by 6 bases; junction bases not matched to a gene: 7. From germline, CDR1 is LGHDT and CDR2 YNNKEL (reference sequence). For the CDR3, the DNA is TGTGCCAGCAGCCGCCTAGGGACAGGCCCTGAAGCTTTCTTT. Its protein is CASSRLGTGPEAFF.